This T cell receptor beta chain was observed in a study of blood T cell repertoires in COVID-19. Study-wide background: The cDNA or gDNA used as material had been derived from T cells, B-cell-depleted T cells, or PBMCs.

The table came from immunoSEQ multiplex PCR; TCRdb's copy has only in-frame clones and leaves some out. The sample has over 100,000 clones, 80% to 90% seen once; the top ten hold 9.5% to 10%. V was cut by 3 bases and J by 0 bases, with 6 bases left in between. CDR3 size: 14 residues. Germline CDR1 and CDR2: MNHNS and SASEGT. The chain recombines TRBV6-1 with TRBJ1-3; no reliable D call. The clonotype was recovered from a man in his forties with active or convalescent COVID-19. The specimen was peripheral blood. CDR3 in amino acids: CASSEDYSGNTIYF. The CDR3, as DNA: TGTGCCAGCAGTGAGGACTACTCTGGAAACACCATATATTTT.